A selection of T cell receptor beta chains follows, all from one sample in a study of CD8+CD57+ T cells in acquired aplastic anemia. TCRdb itself ran the reads through MiXCR, one entry per CDR3 protein. The repertoire holds some 180,000 distinct CDR3 sequences, around 50% seen once, with approximately 13% in the top ten. The sequencing input was sorted CD4+, CD8+, or CD8+CD57+ T cells (not recorded which) from PBMCs. These receptors originate from a human donor with aplastic anemia. Both conserved end residues are part of each CDR3. D genes are given only for firm matches. Clone size is given for some rows only: seen once, a few or many times, or a class if the clone is expanded.

v_gene	d_gene	abundance	len	j_gene	CDR3aa	CDR3nt
TRBV15	.	.	16	TRBJ2-3	CATSPQRAGGIDTQYF	TGTGCCACCAGCCCCCAGCGGGCAGGGGGAATAGATACGCAGTATTTT
TRBV27	TRBD1	.	15	TRBJ1-1	CASRGQGRSNTEAFF	TGTGCCAGCAGGGGACAGGGGAGGTCGAATACTGAAGCTTTCTTT
TRBV2	TRBD2	.	14	TRBJ2-3	CASSGGLAPDTQYF	TGTGCCAGCAGTGGAGGACTAGCCCCAGATACGCAGTATTTT
TRBV2	TRBD2	few	14	TRBJ2-7	CASTLAGGLYEQYF	TGTGCCAGCACGCTAGCGGGGGGGCTCTACGAGCAGTACTTC
TRBV10-2	TRBD1	many	15	TRBJ2-7	CASSESGQGSYEQYF	TGCGCCAGCAGTGAGTCCGGACAGGGATCCTACGAGCAGTACTTC
TRBV6-4	.	.	12	TRBJ2-7	CASSSDRIQQYF	TGTGCCAGCAGTTCCGACCGTATCCAGCAGTACTTC
TRBV20-1	TRBD2	.	13	TRBJ2-4	CGARDKAGPIQYF	TGCGGTGCTAGGGATAAAGCGGGGCCGATTCAGTACTTC
TRBV20-1	.	.	15	TRBJ1-5	CSARSGRVSNQPQHF	TGCAGTGCTAGATCGGGACGGGTTAGCAATCAGCCCCAGCATTTT
TRBV20-1	.	.	14	TRBJ2-5	CSAGGPDLQETQYF	TGCAGTGCGGGGGGCCCCGACCTTCAAGAGACCCAGTACTTC
TRBV20-1	TRBD1	many	13	TRBJ1-2	CSAKRDRAFGYTF	TGCAGTGCTAAGCGGGACAGGGCTTTTGGCTACACCTTC
TRBV9	TRBD2	many	18	TRBJ2-3	CASSVATAGGMGTDTQYF	TGTGCCAGCAGCGTAGCGACGGCCGGGGGGATGGGCACAGATACGCAGTATTTT
TRBV11-2	TRBD2	.	16	TRBJ2-3	CASSGLADFKADTQYF	TGTGCCAGCTCGGGACTAGCGGATTTTAAAGCAGATACGCAGTATTTT
TRBV19	TRBD1	few	14	TRBJ1-2	CASSRQGAFYGYTF	TGTGCCAGTAGTAGACAGGGGGCTTTCTATGGCTACACCTTC
TRBV7-4	.	.	12	TRBJ1-6	CASSVVHSPLHF	TGTGCCAGCAGTGTTGTCCATTCACCCCTCCACTTT
TRBV2	.	.	15	TRBJ2-5	CASSEGQGPSRSQYF	TGTGCCAGCAGTGAAGGCCAGGGACCCTCAAGGTCCCAGTACTTC
TRBV2	.	.	15	TRBJ2-5	CASSDPLETSETQYF	TGTGCCAGCAGTGATCCCCTAGAGACAAGTGAGACCCAGTACTTC
TRBV28	TRBD1	few	15	TRBJ1-4	CASSLSGTGVEKLFF	TGTGCCAGCAGTTTATCTGGGACAGGGGTGGAAAAACTGTTTTTT
TRBV2	.	.	13	TRBJ2-7	CASSGNSGNEQYF	TGTGCCAGCAGTGGGAACTCCGGGAACGAGCAGTACTTC
TRBV15	.	few	14	TRBJ2-3	CATSHPQGTDTQYF	TGTGCCACCAGCCACCCTCAGGGCACAGATACGCAGTATTTT
TRBV19	.	.	15	TRBJ1-1	CASSNGPHGNTEAFF	TGTGCCAGTAGTAACGGGCCCCACGGGAACACTGAAGCTTTCTTT
TRBV19	.	few	11	TRBJ2-7	CASTDSYEQYF	TGTGCCAGCACCGACAGCTACGAGCAGTACTTC
TRBV15	.	.	13	TRBJ2-3	CATRGGDGDTQYF	TGTGCCACCAGAGGGGGAGATGGAGATACGCAGTATTTT
TRBV2	.	.	12	TRBJ2-1	CATAPRGYEQFF	TGTGCCACCGCACCCAGGGGCTATGAGCAGTTCTTC
TRBV29-1	TRBD1	.	13	TRBJ2-7	CSVNGQGTYEQYF	TGCAGCGTCAATGGACAGGGTACTTACGAGCAGTACTTC
TRBV7-2	TRBD1	.	15	TRBJ1-5	CASSYRGASNQPQHF	TGTGCCAGCAGCTACAGGGGAGCCTCCAATCAGCCCCAGCATTTT
TRBV18	.	few	13	TRBJ2-5	CASSPDLQETQYF	TGTGCCAGCTCACCAGACCTCCAAGAGACCCAGTACTTC
TRBV24-1	TRBD1	once	14	TRBJ2-1	CATSDSGGLDEQFF	TGTGCCACCAGTGATTCAGGGGGCTTAGATGAGCAGTTCTTC
TRBV10-3	.	many	13	TRBJ2-3	CAISPGATDTQYF	TGTGCCATCAGCCCGGGGGCGACAGATACGCAGTATTTT
TRBV5-2	.	once	14	TRBJ1-1	CASNLNEGSAEAFF	TGTGCCAGCAACTTAAACGAGGGGAGCGCTGAAGCTTTCTTT
TRBV6-1	TRBD1	.	18	TRBJ1-4	CASSRSPGQGATNEKLFF	TGTGCCAGCAGTCGGAGTCCGGGACAGGGGGCGACTAATGAAAAACTGTTTTTT
TRBV10-3	.	many	17	TRBJ2-3	CAISLVSGERGTDTQYF	TGTGCCATCAGCCTTGTCAGTGGTGAAAGGGGCACAGATACGCAGTATTTT
TRBV7-8	.	.	14	TRBJ2-5	CASSLEPSEETQYF	TGTGCCAGCAGCTTAGAACCCAGCGAAGAGACCCAGTACTTC
TRBV9	TRBD1	many	15	TRBJ2-7	CASSVGGQGWMEQYF	TGTGCCAGCAGCGTAGGAGGACAGGGGTGGATGGAGCAGTACTTC
TRBV5-5	.	many	15	TRBJ2-3	CASSLAPQSTDTQYF	TGTGCCAGCAGCTTGGCCCCGCAAAGCACAGATACGCAGTATTTT
TRBV7-7	TRBD2	.	15	TRBJ2-7	CARGGLAGRHYEQYF	TGTGCTAGAGGAGGGCTAGCGGGGAGGCACTACGAGCAGTACTTC
TRBV7-8	.	.	16	TRBJ2-7	CASSTRTFSSDYEQYF	TGTGCCAGCAGCACCAGGACTTTCTCTTCGGATTACGAGCAGTACTTC
TRBV29-1	TRBD1	.	15	TRBJ2-7	CSVDPGQRGVYEQYF	TGCAGCGTCGACCCGGGACAGAGAGGGGTCTACGAGCAGTACTTC
TRBV3-1	.	many	14	TRBJ2-5	CASSQASGGETQYF	TGTGCCAGCAGCCAAGCCAGCGGTGGAGAGACCCAGTACTTC
TRBV10-3	.	.	14	TRBJ1-1	CAIFAGGLDTEAFF	TGTGCCATCTTCGCTGGTGGGTTGGACACTGAAGCTTTCTTT
TRBV24-1	.	.	16	TRBJ2-1	CATSDLSGDSYNEQFF	TGTGCCACCAGTGATTTGTCGGGAGACTCCTACAATGAGCAGTTCTTC
TRBV5-1	TRBD2	.	15	TRBJ2-7	CASSEGGTESYEQYF	TGCGCCAGCAGCGAGGGAGGGACCGAGTCCTACGAGCAGTACTTC
TRBV7-8	TRBD1	many	15	TRBJ2-3	CASSSGTGNTDTQYF	TGTGCCAGCAGCTCCGGGACAGGAAACACAGATACGCAGTATTTT
TRBV11-2	.	.	18	TRBJ2-1	CASSLEGLGAGGYNEQFF	TGTGCCAGCAGCTTAGAGGGACTTGGGGCAGGGGGGTACAATGAGCAGTTCTTC
TRBV29-1	.	once	14	TRBJ2-5	CSVEDRGSQETQYF	TGCAGCGTTGAAGACAGGGGCTCGCAAGAGACCCAGTACTTC